Listed below are T cell receptor beta chains from one sample, sequenced in a study of cytomegalovirus exposure and HLA in healthy donors. Assay used: immunoSEQ multiplex PCR; TCRdb lists only in-frame clones, some missing. Seen here are 200,000 or so clones, 70% to 85% observed once, and the top ten hold about 0.092%. The sequenced material came from PBMCs. The receptors stem from a boy younger than 10 in good health and CMV-seronegative. Each CDR3 is given with its conserved first and last residue. For some rows the clone size is stated as once, few or many, or as a class when expanded; others skip it.

len,abundance,j_gene,v_gene,CDR3aa
16,NA,TRBJ2-1,TRBV7-2,CASSLGPLAAYNEQFF
14,few,TRBJ1-2,TRBV21-1,CASVSRGFNYGYTF
13,NA,TRBJ2-5,TRBV5-1,CASSVGPPGAQYF
12,NA,NA,TRBV5-1,CASSSDRVEQYF
13,NA,TRBJ1-1,TRBV6-5,CASSLYRDTEAFF
16,NA,TRBJ1-2,TRBV15,CATSRDKGQGTGGYTF
13,few,TRBJ2-7,TRBV10-3,CAISAGSPREQYF
16,NA,TRBJ2-7,TRBV4-1,CASSQAPTGAIYEQYF
15,NA,TRBJ2-1,TRBV2,CASRPGTGVHNEQFF
16,NA,TRBJ2-7,TRBV18,CASSPIPGQSSYEQYF
14,NA,TRBJ1-4,TRBV6-1,CASITAATNEKLFF
13,NA,TRBJ2-7,TRBV2,CASSGDRIYEQYF
15,NA,TRBJ1-3,TRBV7-6,CASSFSDSSGNTIYF
13,NA,TRBJ2-5,TRBV6-5,CASSFQGVETQYF
16,NA,TRBJ2-5,TRBV5-1,CASSQGTSGGYRTQYF
12,NA,TRBJ2-5,TRBV5-1,CARPRLAGTQYF
16,NA,TRBJ1-2,TRBV7-9,CASSRRTNRGNYGYTF
13,NA,TRBJ1-1,TRBV5-1,CASSLTGNTEAFF